This TCR beta chain comes out of a study of blood T cells in healthy people across ages. Germline V gene lookup returns CDR1 SQVTM and CDR2 ANQGSEA. The CDR3 has 13 residues. Losses at the gene ends were 6 bases for V and 7 bases for J; bases not matched to a gene: 4. Using a J-beta primer mix together with a sample-barcoded 5' primer, a second PCR was run for about 7 to 12 cycles. TCRdb re-analysed the 5' RACE reads in MiXCR, keeping a single row per CDR3 protein. Of around 1,500,000 distinct CDR3 sequences listed, about 40% were seen once; the top ten hold 7.9%. Isolated PBMCs totaled at least 7 million in each sample.

The TCR was taken from a young woman in good health. The V call is TRBV29-1, the J call TRBJ2-1; 12 nucleotides line up with TRBD2. The sequencing input was blood. CDR3: CSVASGGANEQFF. The CDR3 nucleotides read TGCAGCGTGGCTAGCGGGGGGGCTAATGAGCAGTTCTTC.